Below, one T cell receptor beta chain is given with its context. The method was immunoSEQ multiplex PCR; TCRdb's version includes in-frame clones alone and lacks a portion of them. The sample shows roughly 150,000 clones, 75% to 90% of them seen only once. This entry comes from a study of cytomegalovirus exposure and HLA in healthy donors. The V and J ends lost 3 bases and 4 bases, in that order; junction bases with no gene match: 9. This CDR3 comprises 16 residues. CDR1 SGHRS and CDR2 YFSETQ come from the germline V gene. The donors belonged to the approximately 120-subject validation cohort, separate from the roughly 700-subject first cohort.

The source material was PBMCs. The TCR comes from a woman aged 18 to 35 in good health and CMV-seronegative. J is TRBJ2-5 and V is TRBV5-1; 10 bases are a match to TRBD2. CDR3 in amino acids: CASSWNPSGRVETQYF. DNA of the CDR3: TGCGCCAGCAGCTGGAACCCTAGCGGGAGAGTAGAGACCCAGTACTTC.